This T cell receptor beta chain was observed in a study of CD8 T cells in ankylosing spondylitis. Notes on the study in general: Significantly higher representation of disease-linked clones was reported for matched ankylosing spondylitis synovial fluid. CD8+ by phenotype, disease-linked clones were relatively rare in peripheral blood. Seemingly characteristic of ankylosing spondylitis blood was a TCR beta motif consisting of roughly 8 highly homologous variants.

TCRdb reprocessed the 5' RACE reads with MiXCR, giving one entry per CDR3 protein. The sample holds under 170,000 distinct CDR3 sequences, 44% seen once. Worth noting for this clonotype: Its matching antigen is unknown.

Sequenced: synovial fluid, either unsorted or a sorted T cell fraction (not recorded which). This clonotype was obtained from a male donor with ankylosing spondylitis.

The CDR3 loop is CATSSQTGDGGELFF. CDR3 bases: TGTGCCACCAGCAGTCAAACAGGGGATGGCGGGGAGCTGTTTTTT. The chain employs TRBV15 and TRBJ2-2, with TRBD1 matching 7 bases. Germline CDR1 and CDR2: LNHNV and YYDKDF (reference sequence). The CDR3 consists of 15 residues. The V segment lost 3 bases and the J segment 7 bases; nucleotides outside the gene matches: 8. Drawing the rest from reference TRBV15 and TRBJ2-2, the complete variable domain is DAMVIQNPRYQVTQFGKPVTLSCSQTLNHNVMYWYQQKSSQAPKLLFHYYDKDFNNEADTPDNFQSRRPNTSFCFLDIRSPGLGDTAMYLCATSSQTGDGGELFFGEGSRLTVL.